Here is one T cell receptor beta chain with its context. This clone occurred once. Its antigen has not been determined. Base-call qualities are not available, and no considerably larger clone is one nucleotide away. Genomic DNA was extracted with the Qiagen DNeasy kit from unsorted PBMCs and from negatively selected CD4+ and CD8+ fractions. TCR beta CDR3 regions were amplified by immunoSEQ multiplex PCR using primers annealing to V and J segments. A synthetic immune receptor repertoire was used to minimize amplification bias, and remaining bias was computationally removed after sequencing. The study's own analysis went as follows. Custom Python scripts were used to quantify repertoire diversity as the Shannon entropy index. Unsorted, CD4+ and CD8+ repertoires were analyzed separately, except in combined analyses where CD4+ and CD8+ sequences were merged in silico. A clone was considered expanded if an increase in frequency of at least 2-fold after treatment relative to C1D1 was found, and a pseudocount of 0.5 was applied to clones undetected at baseline. Singleton clones were defined as clones with 0 or 1 copy at C1D1, and non-singleton clones were defined as clones with 2 or more copies. By matching protein sequences in sorted samples from the same patient, clones expanded in unsorted samples were annotated as CD4+, CD8+ or unknown. Wilcoxon tests on paired samples were used to test diversity changes from C1D1 to C4D1. TCRdb's version of the immuneACCESS table is confined to in-frame rearrangements and falls short of the full clone set. An unresolved V gene accounts for under half of the shortfall where checked; the remainder is of unknown origin. That table furnishes V, J and clone size, whereas the DNA furnished D and trimming. Across this sample there are 11,000 to 15,000 clones, with around 83% seen only once. Approximately 4.4% of the sample is in the top ten clones.

The CDR3 sequence holds 15 residues, the cysteine and phenylalanine included. The only DNA kept is the CDR3, 45 bases in frame from the first base. From a lookup of the germline V gene, CDR1 and CDR2 are SGHRS and YFSETQ. V loses 3 bases at its end and J loses 4 bases; junction bases beyond the gene matches: 3. This sample was included in a study of PD-1 blockade in classical Hodgkin lymphoma (TCRdb year 2020). Some background on the complete study: Nivolumab dosing was 3 mg/kg intravenously every 2 weeks, continuing until either disease progression or unacceptable toxicity. The study used TCR beta sequencing and CyTOF to define a peripheral blood immune signature of response to PD-1 blockade in classical Hodgkin lymphoma.

The time point label on this specimen signifies: cycle 1 day 1 (C1D1), immediately before nivolumab initiation. Every trial patient had relapsed after autologous stem cell transplantation, and cohorts A, B and C differed in prior brentuximab vedotin exposure. The trial cohort comprised some 60 patients with relapsed/refractory classical Hodgkin lymphoma whose best overall responses were complete response, partial response or progressive disease. In the multi-cohort phase II CheckMate 205 trial, trial patients received single-agent nivolumab. An independent review committee assessed best overall response by applying the 2007 International Working Group response criteria. Trial PBMCs were collected just before the start of nivolumab (C1D1) and during therapy at cycle 2 day 1 and cycle 4 day 1. Peripheral blood was collected in 8 mL Vacutainer Cell Preparation Tubes, from which PBMCs were isolated by centrifugation and then cryopreserved.

Study-wide findings and limitations: CD4+ but not CD8+ TCR diversity rose significantly by C4D1 (p=0.0027 vs p=0.16), most apparent in complete responders (p=0.02). Baseline TCR diversity was reported to be lower in newly diagnosed patients than in healthy donors, and even lower in relapsed/refractory patients. The study was limited to a single clinical trial cohort, and causes of repertoire differences, possibly disease activity or prior therapy, remained undefined. Lower diversity was seen in patients whose nivolumab began less than 1 year after ASCT, and these patients were left out of later analyses so that immune reconstitution would not confound the results. Trial patients with a complete response had baseline diversity similar to that of newly diagnosed patients, while partial responders and progressors had significantly lower diversity.

Material: peripheral blood mononuclear cells (PBMCs), obtained at baseline. In this chain, TRBV5-1 is recombined with TRBJ1-5; 11 central nucleotides agree with TRBD1. The origin of this receptor is a human donor with classical Hodgkin lymphoma. The DNA reads TGCGCCAGCAGCTCAGGACAGGGGGCAAATCAGCCCCAGCATTTT. It translates to CASSSGQGANQPQHF. With the rest looked up from the reference TRBV5-1 and TRBJ1-5 genes rather than sequenced, the full variable domain is KAGVTQTPRYLIKTRGQQVTLSCSPISGHRSVSWYQQTPGQGLQFLFEYFSETQRNKGNFPGRFSGRQFSNSRSEMNVSTLELGDSALYLCASSSGQGANQPQHFGDGTRLSIL.